Listed here are 16 T cell receptor beta chains from one sample, sequenced in a study of identical twins. TCRdb processed the 5' RACE reads anew with MiXCR; each CDR3 protein has one entry. This sample has around 300,000 distinct CDR3 sequences, with approximately 8% found just once. The data were also submitted as part of a second study, on yellow fever vaccine responses in identical twins.

Sequenced input: memory (CD45RO+) T cells sorted from blood. The receptors come from a young woman in good health.

This clonotype has a count of ten or more. The J gene is TRBJ2-1, the V gene TRBV29-1, with D perhaps TRBD2 (6 bases). The V gene lost 7 bases and the J gene lost 3 bases, with 22 bases spanning the gap. Germline V CDR1 and CDR2: SQVTM, ANQGSEA. CDR3 length: 16 residues. CDR3 amino acids: CSAHSNAAGSYNEQFF. The DNA for the CDR3 is TGCAGCGCCCATAGCAATGCGGCGGGGAGCTACAATGAGCAGTTCTTC.

The CDR3 coding sequence is TGTGCCATCGGGGACCAGATCAGCAATCAGCCCCAGCATTTT. Protein: CAIGDQISNQPQHF. This chain links TRBV10-3 with TRBJ1-5, with a tentative D call TRBD1 (5 bases). Between the trimmed V and J ends, which lost 8 bases and 1 base, there was a span of 12 bases. Germline assignment: CDR1 ENHRY and CDR2 SYGVKD. The CDR3 length is 14 residues.

This clonotype was seen ten or more times. The chain uses TRBV12-3 or TRBV12-4 and TRBJ2-1; no clear D gene. The V gene lost 3 bases and the J gene lost 4 bases, with 13 bases spanning the gap. The CDR3 is 15 residues long. The chain's CDR3 is CASSFFQRPYNEQFF. Written as DNA, the CDR3 is TGTGCCAGCAGTTTCTTCCAGCGACCTTACAATGAGCAGTTCTTC.

The genes are TRBV4-2 and TRBJ1-3; D ambiguous. V dropped 4 bases and J dropped 4 bases, with 20 bases sitting between them. In germline, CDR1 is LGHNA, CDR2 YNFKEQ. The CDR3 has 17 amino acids. The CDR3 protein is CASSLHPGQGAGNTIYF. The CDR3 DNA reads TGTGCCAGCAGCCTCCACCCCGGTCAAGGAGCCGGAAACACCATATATTTT.

In this sample, this clonotype turned up a few times. The genes are TRBV10-3 and TRBJ2-1; TRBD1 might be the D (6 bases). The CDR3 runs 14 residues. The germline V gene encodes CDR1 ENHRY and CDR2 SYGVKD. V lost 6 bases and J 1 base, leaving 10 bases between the germline ends. CDR3 DNA: TGTGCCATCAGGGGGGACAATTCCTACAATGAGCAGTTCTTC. Residues: CAIRGDNSYNEQFF.

This clonotype was seen a handful of times. V usage is TRBV5-1 and J usage is TRBJ1-4; TRBD1 matches 7 bases. The CDR3 length is 17 residues. Per germline, CDR1 SGHRS and CDR2 YFSETQ. V was clipped by 0 bases and J by 2 bases; unmatched bases: 7. The CDR3 coding sequence is TGCGCCAGCAGCTTGGGAGGGACAGCAGTGACTAATGAAAAACTGTTTTTT. It codes for CASSLGGTAVTNEKLFF.

V usage is TRBV6-2 or TRBV6-3 and J usage is TRBJ2-7; a weak D match, TRBD1 (5 bases). Germline CDR1 MNHEY, CDR2 SVGEGT. V shed 5 bases and J shed 6 bases, with 20 bases lying between them. The CDR3 sequence is 15 residues long. The DNA of the CDR3 is TGTGCCAGCAGTCGCCCCTCGGGCAGGGCAGGCGAGCAGTACGTC. The encoded protein is CASSRPSGRAGEQYV.

This clonotype turned up a few times. The rearrangement uses TRBV23-1 and TRBJ2-3; tentative D call: TRBD1 (5 bases). TRBV23-1 is an ORF, with its function uncertain. V lost 7 bases to trimming and J lost 6 bases, with 29 bases between them. CDR3 length equals 18 residues. The CDR3 nucleotides read TGCGCCAGCACCCCCAGCTGCAGGGAAGGAATATTCGACGATACGCAGTATTTT. This translates into CASTPSCREGIFDDTQYF.

This clonotype occurred a few times. The gene calls are TRBV24-1 and TRBJ2-3; 15 positions match TRBD2. This CDR3 spans 16 amino acids. From germline, CDR1 is KGHDR and CDR2 SFDVKD. Germline trimming cut 5 bases from V and 5 bases from J; bases unmatched to any gene: 4. Written as DNA, the CDR3 is TGTGCCACCAGTGGGACTAGCGGGAGGGCCGGAGATACGCAGTATTTT. Residues: CATSGTSGRAGDTQYF.

This clonotype has a count of ten or more. The rearrangement links TRBV9 to TRBJ2-7, with 11 bases identical to TRBD2. V lost 4 bases to trimming and J lost 0 bases; unmatched junction nucleotides: 6. The germline CDR1 and CDR2 sequences are SGDLS and YYNGEE. The CDR3 is 16 amino acids. CDR3 nucleotides: TGTGCCAGCAGCCCCAGGACTAGCGGGTACTCCTACGAGCAGTACTTC. Its protein is CASSPRTSGYSYEQYF.

The chain links TRBV20-1 to TRBJ1-1; 7 bases fit TRBD1. The CDR3 loop spans 16 amino acids. Germline loops: CDR1 DFQATT, CDR2 SNEGSKA (reference sequence). V was clipped by 3 bases and J by 0 bases; unmatched bases: 10. CDR3 in DNA: TGCAGTGCTAGTCCTTTCCACAGGGGCCTGAACACTGAAGCTTTCTTT. Residues: CSASPFHRGLNTEAFF.

This clonotype came up a few times. This chain uses TRBV5-1 with TRBJ1-2; 8 nucleotides line up with TRBD1. Losses at the gene ends were 4 bases for V and 8 bases for J; bases not matched to a gene: 10. The CDR3 loop spans 14 amino acids. In germline, CDR1 is SGHRS, CDR2 YFSETQ. CDR3 residues: CASSNGQGPLGYTF. In DNA, the CDR3 is TGCGCCAGCAGCAACGGACAGGGTCCGTTGGGCTACACCTTC.

This clonotype was seen repeatedly, ten times or more. The rearrangement uses TRBV7-2 and TRBJ2-3, with 11 bases aligning to TRBD2. This CDR3 is 15 amino acids long. Germline V gene sequence: CDR1 SGHTA, CDR2 FQGNSA. The ends lost 2 bases at V and 4 bases at J; junction bases unmatched: 2. The CDR3 nucleotides are TGTGCCAGCAGCTTATCGGGACTAGCGGCAGATACGCAGTATTTT. It is translated as CASSLSGLAADTQYF.

This clonotype was seen at least ten times. The rearrangement joins TRBV3-1 to TRBJ2-3; TRBD2 is a possible D gene (6 bases). V lost 4 bases and J 4 bases, leaving 12 bases between the germline ends. There are 14 residues in the CDR3. Germline CDR1 and CDR2: LGHDT and YNNKEL (reference sequence). The CDR3 DNA follows: TGTGCCAGCAGCCTTCGTACGGGAGCAGATACGCAGTATTTT. This translates into CASSLRTGADTQYF.

Many counts were recorded for this clonotype. The chain links TRBV6-6 to TRBJ2-7; D possibly matches TRBD1 or TRBD2 (5 bases each). The V and J ends lost 8 bases and 4 bases respectively, with 12 bases between them. This CDR3 is built from 12 residues. CDR1 and CDR2 (germline): MNHNY, SVGAGI (reference sequence). CDR3 sequence (DNA): TGTGCCAGCGGGGACGCCTCTTACGAGCAGTACTTC. It translates to CASGDASYEQYF.

In this sample, this clonotype turned up many times. This chain uses TRBV20-1 with TRBJ2-7; D may be TRBD1 (6 bases). V was cut by 5 bases and J by 7 bases, with 18 bases left in between. This CDR3 has 13 residues. Germline V lookup: CDR1 DFQATT, CDR2 SNEGSKA (reference sequence). The CDR3 DNA sequence: TGCAGTGCTCCCGGGACAACCGCCGGGGAGCAGTACGTC. Encoded protein: CSAPGTTAGEQYV.